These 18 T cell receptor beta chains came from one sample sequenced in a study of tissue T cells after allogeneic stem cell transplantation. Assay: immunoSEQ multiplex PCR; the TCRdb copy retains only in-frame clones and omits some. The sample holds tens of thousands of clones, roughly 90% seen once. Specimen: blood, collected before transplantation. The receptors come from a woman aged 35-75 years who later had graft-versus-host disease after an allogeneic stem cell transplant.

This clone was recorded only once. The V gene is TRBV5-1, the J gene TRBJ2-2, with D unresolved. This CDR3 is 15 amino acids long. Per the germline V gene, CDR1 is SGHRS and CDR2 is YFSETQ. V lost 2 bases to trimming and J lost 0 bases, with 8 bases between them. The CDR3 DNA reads TGCGCCAGCAGCTTTTACCTATCGAACACCGGGGAGCTGTTTTTT. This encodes CASSFYLSNTGELFF. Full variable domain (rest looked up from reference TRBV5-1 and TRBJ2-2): KAGVTQTPRYLIKTRGQQVTLSCSPISGHRSVSWYQQTPGQGLQFLFEYFSETQRNKGNFPGRFSGRQFSNSRSEMNVSTLELGDSALYLCASSFYLSNTGELFFGEGSRLTVL.

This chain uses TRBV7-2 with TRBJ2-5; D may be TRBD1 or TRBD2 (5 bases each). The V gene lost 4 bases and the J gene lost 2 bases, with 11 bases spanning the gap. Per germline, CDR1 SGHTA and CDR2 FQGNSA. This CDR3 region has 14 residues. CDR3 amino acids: CASSYRGTQETQYF. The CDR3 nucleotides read TGTGCCAGCAGCTACCGGGGCACACAAGAGACCCAGTACTTC.

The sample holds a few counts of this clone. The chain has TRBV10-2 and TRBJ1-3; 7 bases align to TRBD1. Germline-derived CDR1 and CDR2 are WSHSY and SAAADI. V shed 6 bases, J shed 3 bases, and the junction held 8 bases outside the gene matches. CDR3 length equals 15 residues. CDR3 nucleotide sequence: TGCGCCAGCAGAGAAAACGCAGGGGGTGGAAACACCATATATTTT. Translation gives CASRENAGGGNTIYF.

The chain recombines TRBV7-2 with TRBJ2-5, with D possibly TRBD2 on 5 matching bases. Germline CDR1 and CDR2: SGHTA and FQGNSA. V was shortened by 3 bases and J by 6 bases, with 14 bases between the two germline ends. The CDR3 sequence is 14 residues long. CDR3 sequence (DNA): TGTGCCAGCAGCTTGGCCGCGGGCGATAAGACCCAGTACTTC. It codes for CASSLAAGDKTQYF.

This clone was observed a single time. CDR3 protein: CASSSTGGNSYEQYF. The CDR3 DNA reads TGTGCCAGCAGCTCTACAGGGGGCAATTCCTACGAGCAGTACTTC. The chain has TRBV7-2 and TRBJ2-7; TRBD1 matches at 9 bases. The CDR3 totals 15 residues. V shed 4 bases, J shed 1 base, and the junction held 5 bases outside the gene matches. The germline V gene has CDR1 SGHTA and CDR2 FQGNSA.

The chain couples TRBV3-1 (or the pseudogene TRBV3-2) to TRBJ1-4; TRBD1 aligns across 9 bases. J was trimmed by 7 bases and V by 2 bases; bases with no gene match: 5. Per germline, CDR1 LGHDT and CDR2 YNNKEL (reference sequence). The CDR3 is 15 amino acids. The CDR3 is CASSQSQGAGEKLFF. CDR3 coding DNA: TGTGCCAGCAGCCAATCACAGGGGGCGGGTGAAAAACTGTTTTTT.

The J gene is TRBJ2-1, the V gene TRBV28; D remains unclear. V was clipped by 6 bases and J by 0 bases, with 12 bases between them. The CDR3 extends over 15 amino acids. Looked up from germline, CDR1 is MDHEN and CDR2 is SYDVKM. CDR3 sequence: CASSRLPSSYNEQFF. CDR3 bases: TGTGCCAGCAGCCGCTTACCGAGCTCCTACAATGAGCAGTTCTTC.

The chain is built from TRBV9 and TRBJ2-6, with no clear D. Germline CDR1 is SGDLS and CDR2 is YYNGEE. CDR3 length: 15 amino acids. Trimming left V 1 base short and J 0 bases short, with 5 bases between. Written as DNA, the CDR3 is TGTGCCAGCAGCGTATTTCCCTCTGGGGCCAACGTCCTGACTTTC. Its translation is CASSVFPSGANVLTF.

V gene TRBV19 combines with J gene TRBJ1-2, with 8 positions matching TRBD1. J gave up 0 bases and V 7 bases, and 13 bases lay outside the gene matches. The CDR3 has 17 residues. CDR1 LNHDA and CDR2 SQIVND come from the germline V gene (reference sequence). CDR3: CASTSGTGGPTNYGYTF. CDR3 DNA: TGTGCCAGTACTTCCGGGACAGGTGGGCCGACTAACTATGGCTACACCTTC.

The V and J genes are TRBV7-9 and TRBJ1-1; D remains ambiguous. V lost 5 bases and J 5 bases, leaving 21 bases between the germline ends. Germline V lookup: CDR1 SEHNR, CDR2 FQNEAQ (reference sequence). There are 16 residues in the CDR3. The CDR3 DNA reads TGTGCCAGCAGCAGGGAATCTGGGTCCGGGGTGACTGAAGCTTTCTTT. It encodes CASSRESGSGVTEAFF.

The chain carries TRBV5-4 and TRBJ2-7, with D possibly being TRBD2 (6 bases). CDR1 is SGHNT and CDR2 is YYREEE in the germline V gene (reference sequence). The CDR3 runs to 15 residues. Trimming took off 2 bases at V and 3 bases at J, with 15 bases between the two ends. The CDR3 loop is CASSLLSGNDYEQYF. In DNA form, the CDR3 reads TGTGCCAGCAGCTTACTTAGCGGTAACGACTACGAGCAGTACTTC.

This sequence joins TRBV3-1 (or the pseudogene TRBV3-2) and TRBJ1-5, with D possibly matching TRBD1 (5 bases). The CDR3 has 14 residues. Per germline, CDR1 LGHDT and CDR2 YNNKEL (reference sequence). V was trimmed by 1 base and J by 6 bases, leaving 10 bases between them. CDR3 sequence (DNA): TGTGCCAGCAGCCAAGGGGGGGGTTCTCAGCCCCAGCATTTT. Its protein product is CASSQGGGSQPQHF.

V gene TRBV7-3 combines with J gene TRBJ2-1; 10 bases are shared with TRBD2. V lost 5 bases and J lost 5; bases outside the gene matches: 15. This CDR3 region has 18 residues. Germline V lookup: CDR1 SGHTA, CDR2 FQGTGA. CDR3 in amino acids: CASSPQSALAGAHNEQFF. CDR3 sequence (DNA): TGTGCCAGCAGCCCCCAATCCGCTCTAGCGGGAGCCCACAATGAGCAGTTCTTC.

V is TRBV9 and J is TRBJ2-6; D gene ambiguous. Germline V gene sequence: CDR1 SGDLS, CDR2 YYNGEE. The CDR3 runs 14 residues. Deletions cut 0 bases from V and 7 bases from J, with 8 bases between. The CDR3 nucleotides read TGTGCCAGCAGCGTAGTGGGGTCCGCCAACGTCCTGACTTTC. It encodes CASSVVGSANVLTF. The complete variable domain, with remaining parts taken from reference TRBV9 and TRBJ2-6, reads DSGVTQTPKHLITATGQRVTLRCSPRSGDLSVYWYQQSLDQGLQFLIQYYNGEERAKGNILERFSAQQFPDLHSELNLSSLELGDSALYFCASSVVGSANVLTFGAGSRLTVL.

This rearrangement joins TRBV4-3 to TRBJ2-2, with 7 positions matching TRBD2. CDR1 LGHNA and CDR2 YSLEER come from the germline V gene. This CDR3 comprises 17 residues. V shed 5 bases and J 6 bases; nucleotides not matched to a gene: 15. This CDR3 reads CASSLRETSVAAGELFF. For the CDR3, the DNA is TGCGCCAGCAGCTTAAGGGAAACTAGCGTGGCTGCCGGGGAGCTGTTTTTT.

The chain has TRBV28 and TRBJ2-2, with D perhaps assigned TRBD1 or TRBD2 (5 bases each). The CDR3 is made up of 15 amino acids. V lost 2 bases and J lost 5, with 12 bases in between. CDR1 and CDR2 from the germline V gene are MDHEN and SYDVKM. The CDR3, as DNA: TGTGCCAGCAGTTTACACGGGACGGGTACCGGGGAGCTGTTTTTT. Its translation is CASSLHGTGTGELFF.

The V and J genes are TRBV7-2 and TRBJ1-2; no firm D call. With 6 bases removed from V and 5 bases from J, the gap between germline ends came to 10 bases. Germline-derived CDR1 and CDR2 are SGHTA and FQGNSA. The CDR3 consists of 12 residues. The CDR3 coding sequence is TGTGCCAGCAGTCCAGATGTATATGGCTACACCTTC. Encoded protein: CASSPDVYGYTF. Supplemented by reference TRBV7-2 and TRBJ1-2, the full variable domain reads GAGVSQSPSNKVTEKGKDVELRCDPISGHTALYWYRQSLGQGLEFLIYFQGNSAPDKSGLPSDRFSAERTGGSVSTLTIQRTQQEDSAVYLCASSPDVYGYTFGSGTRLTVV.

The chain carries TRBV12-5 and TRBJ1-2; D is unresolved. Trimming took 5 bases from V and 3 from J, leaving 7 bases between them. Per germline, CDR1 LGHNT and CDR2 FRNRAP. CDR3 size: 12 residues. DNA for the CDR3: TGTGCTAGTGGTGCGGACCACTATGGCTACACCTTC. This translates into CASGADHYGYTF.